Listed below are T cell receptor beta chains from one sample, sequenced in a study of T cell repertoires in cytomegalovirus infection. Each CDR3 protein gets one entry after TCRdb re-called the reads with MiXCR. The data contain 500,000 or so distinct CDR3 sequences, approximately 15% of them singletons. The sequenced sample consisted of CD8+ T cells from PBMCs. These receptors all stem from a human donor in good health (CMV status not recorded). Some clones in this sample may be carry-over from other donors' samples. Both conserved end residues are part of each CDR3. Not every row has a clone size; where given, it reads once, few, many or a size class.

TRBJ2-1,TRBV2,many,CATRDRGYNEQFF
TRBJ1-2,TRBV29-1,few,CSVEPTGEGYTF
TRBJ2-2,TRBV10-3,-,CAIRGQGANTGELFF
TRBJ2-7,TRBV9,-,CASSVGGLDEQYF
TRBJ1-4,TRBV19,-,CASTPRRRGNEKLFF
TRBJ2-1,TRBV3-1,-,CASSQEWSVNEQFF
TRBJ2-3,TRBV7-3,many,CASSWTSGSVDTQYF
TRBJ2-2,TRBV4-2,many,CASSGGIGELFF
TRBJ1-3,TRBV9,few,CASKQGNTIYF
TRBJ2-7,TRBV10-3,few,CAISEPLAGDYEQYF
TRBJ1-2,TRBV28,many,CASSPLGQNAYGYTF
TRBJ2-3,TRBV19,many,CASSRLTSEKPLDTQYF
TRBJ1-2,TRBV19,-,CASISAGENSNYGYTF
TRBJ2-6,TRBV19,many,CANLVHNFSVGANVLTF
TRBJ2-7,TRBV11-3,few,CASSLWGTGDEQYF
TRBJ1-1,TRBV7-6,many,CASGITGGLGTEAFF
TRBJ2-3,TRBV7-9,many,CASSSGRGGASTDTQYF
TRBJ1-1,TRBV6-1,-,CASSGQGFTEAFF
TRBJ1-1,TRBV6-5,few,CASSYSGTGSRNTEAFF
TRBJ2-2,TRBV24-1,few,CATSDPDSGTGELFF
TRBJ1-5,TRBV29-1,few,CSVQEYSNQPQHF
TRBJ1-1,TRBV27,-,CASRGRNMNTEAFF
TRBJ1-4,TRBV20-1,-,CSANPLTGSANEKLFF
TRBJ2-7,TRBV7-9,many,CASSLGRGAAAYEQYF
TRBJ2-7,TRBV3-1,many,CAIAQGVLYEQYF
TRBJ2-7,TRBV4-1,few,CASSQGRDRGWYEQYF
TRBJ2-1,TRBV11-2,few,CASSLGAGGRLGSYNEQFF
TRBJ1-3,TRBV7-3,-,CASSSGPTGGAGNTIYF
TRBJ1-5,TRBV19,-,CASSRPGQGLQSNQPQHF
TRBJ1-1,TRBV12-5,many,CASADAGNTEAFF
TRBJ2-1,TRBV2,few,CASSERVAGGHEQFF